A selection of T cell receptor beta chains follows, all from one sample in a study of T cells in Graves' hyperthyroidism and ophthalmopathy. One entry per CDR3 protein, called by TCRdb with MiXCR from the multiplex PCR reads. The table lists under 750,000 distinct CDR3 sequences, 18% of them singletons. Sequencing input: blood. The receptors come from a woman aged 50 to 65 with Graves' hyperthyroidism that later progressed to Graves' ophthalmopathy. Each CDR3 is given with its conserved first and last residue. The D gene is left open where the match is weak. For some rows the clone size is stated as once, few or many, or as a class when expanded; others skip it.

clone_size: many
v_call: TRBV12-3/TRBV12-4
j_call: TRBJ2-5
d_call: TRBD2
cdr3_nt: TGTGCCAGCAGTTTAAAAACTAGCGGTGGGGGTGAGACCCAGTACTTC
cdr3_aa: CASSLKTSGGGETQYF

clone_size: many
v_call: TRBV3-1
j_call: TRBJ2-1
d_call: TRBD1
cdr3_nt: TGTGCCAGCAGACTGGGCGACAGGGTCGAAGGAAGTGAGCAGTTCTTC
cdr3_aa: CASRLGDRVEGSEQFF

clone_size: many
v_call: TRBV20-1
j_call: TRBJ2-1
d_call: TRBD2
cdr3_nt: TGCAGTGCCTCACCCCCGGGGGGGTACAATGAGCAGTTCTTC
cdr3_aa: CSASPPGGYNEQFF

clone_size: many
v_call: TRBV6-1
j_call: TRBJ1-5
d_call: -
cdr3_nt: TGTGCCAGCAGTTCGGTTGGCAATCAGCCCCAGCATTTT
cdr3_aa: CASSSVGNQPQHF

clone_size: -
v_call: TRBV11-1
j_call: TRBJ2-2
d_call: TRBD1
cdr3_nt: TGTGCCAGCAGCTGGGGCAGCCCTGGACAGGGGGGCACCGGGGAGCTGTTTTTT
cdr3_aa: CASSWGSPGQGGTGELFF

clone_size: many
v_call: TRBV7-9
j_call: TRBJ1-1
d_call: -
cdr3_nt: TGTGCCAGCAGCCCCTCTGCCTTGAACACTGAAGCTTTCTTT
cdr3_aa: CASSPSALNTEAFF

clone_size: -
v_call: TRBV9
j_call: TRBJ1-1
d_call: -
cdr3_nt: TGTGCCAGCAGCGTAGCCCCAGCGAACACTGAAGCTTTCTTT
cdr3_aa: CASSVAPANTEAFF

clone_size: few
v_call: TRBV9
j_call: TRBJ2-7
d_call: TRBD2
cdr3_nt: TGTGCCAGCAGCGCGGGAGGTAACTACGAGCAGTACTTC
cdr3_aa: CASSAGGNYEQYF

clone_size: -
v_call: TRBV6-4
j_call: TRBJ1-1
d_call: -
cdr3_nt: TGTGCCAGCAGGCGAAAGGACGGGGTGCGGATGAACACTGAAGCTTTCTTT
cdr3_aa: CASRRKDGVRMNTEAFF

clone_size: many
v_call: TRBV2
j_call: TRBJ1-5
d_call: -
cdr3_nt: TGTGCCAGCAGTGGCGGCAGGGGAGGCAATCAGCCCCAGCATTTT
cdr3_aa: CASSGGRGGNQPQHF

clone_size: -
v_call: TRBV10-1
j_call: TRBJ2-3
d_call: -
cdr3_nt: TGCGCCAGCAGCGGGATTTCCCTCACAGATACGCAGTATTTT
cdr3_aa: CASSGISLTDTQYF

clone_size: -
v_call: TRBV7-9
j_call: TRBJ1-1
d_call: TRBD1
cdr3_nt: TGTGCCAGCAGCTCCGACAGGGGGGTCCCTGAAGCTTTCTTT
cdr3_aa: CASSSDRGVPEAFF

clone_size: many
v_call: TRBV20-1
j_call: TRBJ2-5
d_call: -
cdr3_nt: TGCAGTGCTAGAGCACAGGGTTGGGAGACCCAGTACTTC
cdr3_aa: CSARAQGWETQYF

clone_size: many
v_call: TRBV7-2
j_call: TRBJ1-1
d_call: TRBD1
cdr3_nt: TGTGCCAGCAGCTTATATCACAGGGGTAACACTGAAGCTTTCTTT
cdr3_aa: CASSLYHRGNTEAFF

clone_size: many
v_call: TRBV30
j_call: TRBJ1-5
d_call: -
cdr3_nt: TGTGCCTGGAGCGGGGGGCCAGATCAGCCCCAGCATTTT
cdr3_aa: CAWSGGPDQPQHF

clone_size: -
v_call: TRBV7-7
j_call: TRBJ2-2
d_call: -
cdr3_nt: TGTGCTAGCAGCTCAGTTGTGACCGGGGAGCTGTTTTTT
cdr3_aa: CASSSVVTGELFF

clone_size: -
v_call: TRBV6-1
j_call: TRBJ1-5
d_call: -
cdr3_nt: TGTGCCAGCAGACTAACCAGGGCGGAGGGCAATCAGCCCCAGCATTTT
cdr3_aa: CASRLTRAEGNQPQHF

clone_size: few
v_call: TRBV12-3/TRBV12-4
j_call: TRBJ1-2
d_call: -
cdr3_nt: TGTGCCAGCAGGAATGGGGCTAACTATGGCTACACCTTC
cdr3_aa: CASRNGANYGYTF

clone_size: -
v_call: TRBV29-1
j_call: TRBJ2-5
d_call: -
cdr3_nt: TGCAGCGTCGCCCAGACAGGCCCCGAGACCCAGTACTTC
cdr3_aa: CSVAQTGPETQYF

clone_size: -
v_call: TRBV16
j_call: TRBJ1-5
d_call: -
cdr3_nt: TGTGCCAGCAGCCAATCTCTCGTACCCCAGCATTTT
cdr3_aa: CASSQSLVPQHF

clone_size: many
v_call: TRBV3-1
j_call: TRBJ2-6
d_call: -
cdr3_nt: TGTGCCAGCAGCCAGGGACTCCTAGGGACCGGCCTGACTTTC
cdr3_aa: CASSQGLLGTGLTF

clone_size: -
v_call: TRBV27
j_call: TRBJ1-1
d_call: -
cdr3_nt: TGTGCCAGCAGTCGTGGGGACGTAAGGAACACTGAAGCTTTCTTT
cdr3_aa: CASSRGDVRNTEAFF

clone_size: -
v_call: TRBV27
j_call: TRBJ2-2
d_call: TRBD1
cdr3_nt: TGTGCCAGCAGTAGACAACGGACAGGGAACACCGGGGAGCTGTTTTTT
cdr3_aa: CASSRQRTGNTGELFF

clone_size: -
v_call: TRBV5-1
j_call: TRBJ1-3
d_call: TRBD1
cdr3_nt: TGCGCCAGCAGCACCCAAGGACAGGGGGTAGGAGGAAACACCATATATTTT
cdr3_aa: CASSTQGQGVGGNTIYF

clone_size: many
v_call: TRBV20-1
j_call: TRBJ1-1
d_call: -
cdr3_nt: TGCAGTGCTAGCTGGGGGCTTCTGAACACTGAAGCTTTCTTT
cdr3_aa: CSASWGLLNTEAFF

clone_size: many
v_call: TRBV3-1
j_call: TRBJ2-5
d_call: TRBD2
cdr3_nt: TGTGCCAGCAGCCCACCCACTAGCGGCTCTACCCAAGAGACCCAGTACTTC
cdr3_aa: CASSPPTSGSTQETQYF

clone_size: -
v_call: TRBV12-3/TRBV12-4
j_call: TRBJ1-2
d_call: TRBD1
cdr3_nt: TGTGCCAGCAGTTATCCTCCAGGGGGGGGAGACTACACCTTC
cdr3_aa: CASSYPPGGGDYTF

clone_size: few
v_call: TRBV18
j_call: TRBJ1-6
d_call: -
cdr3_nt: TGTGCCAGCTCACCATTATCTAGTACGAATTCACCCCTCCACTTT
cdr3_aa: CASSPLSSTNSPLHF

clone_size: -
v_call: TRBV6-1
j_call: TRBJ1-6
d_call: -
cdr3_nt: TGTGCCAGCAGGTCCGACGGGGCGCGTAATTCACCCCTCCACTTT
cdr3_aa: CASRSDGARNSPLHF

clone_size: many
v_call: TRBV20-1
j_call: TRBJ1-2
d_call: -
cdr3_nt: TGCAGTGTGATAGGGGCAACCAACTATGGCTACACCTTC
cdr3_aa: CSVIGATNYGYTF

clone_size: many
v_call: TRBV2
j_call: TRBJ2-2
d_call: -
cdr3_nt: TGTGCCAGCAGTGAAGCCCCAGGGGCGCTACCCACCGGGGAGCTGTTTTTT
cdr3_aa: CASSEAPGALPTGELFF

clone_size: few
v_call: TRBV30
j_call: TRBJ2-2
d_call: -
cdr3_nt: TGTGCCTGGGGACAACAGAACACCGGGGAGCTGTTTTTT
cdr3_aa: CAWGQQNTGELFF

clone_size: few
v_call: TRBV6-1
j_call: TRBJ2-1
d_call: TRBD2
cdr3_nt: TGTGCCAGCAGTGAAGTATGGGAGGGCGAGCAGTTCTTC
cdr3_aa: CASSEVWEGEQFF

clone_size: few
v_call: TRBV10-3
j_call: TRBJ1-1
d_call: -
cdr3_nt: TGTGCCATCAGTGAGTCGACCTCGGGGGTTTATCGAGCTTTCTTT
cdr3_aa: CAISESTSGVYRAFF

clone_size: once
v_call: TRBV19
j_call: TRBJ2-5
d_call: -
cdr3_nt: TGTGCCAGTAGTATAGGACGTGTCCAAGAGACCCAGTACTTC
cdr3_aa: CASSIGRVQETQYF

clone_size: many
v_call: TRBV30
j_call: TRBJ1-1
d_call: -
cdr3_nt: TGTGCCTGGTTGATCAGGGGTGGCACTGAAGCTTTCTTT
cdr3_aa: CAWLIRGGTEAFF

clone_size: many
v_call: TRBV20-1
j_call: TRBJ2-5
d_call: TRBD2
cdr3_nt: TGCAGTGCTAGAGCTCTAGCGGGGGGGGTTCGAGAGACCCAGTACTTC
cdr3_aa: CSARALAGGVRETQYF

clone_size: -
v_call: TRBV14
j_call: TRBJ2-5
d_call: -
cdr3_nt: TGTGCCAGCAGCCAAGATATGACGGTCCAAGAGACCCAGTACTTC
cdr3_aa: CASSQDMTVQETQYF

clone_size: few
v_call: TRBV2
j_call: TRBJ2-3
d_call: -
cdr3_nt: TGTGCCAGCAGTGAGTTAGTACAGGTCACAGATACGCAGTATTTT
cdr3_aa: CASSELVQVTDTQYF

clone_size: few
v_call: TRBV4-1
j_call: TRBJ1-3
d_call: -
cdr3_nt: TGCGCCAGCAGCCAAGATGACACAGGGAACTCTGGAAACACCATATATTTT
cdr3_aa: CASSQDDTGNSGNTIYF

clone_size: few
v_call: TRBV20-1
j_call: TRBJ2-3
d_call: TRBD2
cdr3_nt: TGCAGTGCTAGCCTTGGCTTGACTAGCACCCACGGAGATACGCAGTATTTT
cdr3_aa: CSASLGLTSTHGDTQYF

clone_size: -
v_call: TRBV3-1
j_call: TRBJ1-1
d_call: TRBD1
cdr3_nt: TGTGCCAGCAGCCCGGGGGACAGGCACACTGAAGCTTTCTTT
cdr3_aa: CASSPGDRHTEAFF

clone_size: few
v_call: TRBV7-8
j_call: TRBJ2-3
d_call: -
cdr3_nt: TGTGCCAGCAGCCAACGGGACCTCGGTACGCAGTATTTT
cdr3_aa: CASSQRDLGTQYF

clone_size: many
v_call: TRBV7-9
j_call: TRBJ1-2
d_call: -
cdr3_nt: TGTGCCAGCAGCTTACAGGGCTATGGCTACACCTTC
cdr3_aa: CASSLQGYGYTF

clone_size: -
v_call: TRBV19
j_call: TRBJ2-7
d_call: -
cdr3_nt: TGTGCCAGTAGTATAGACGGGGGGCCCTACGAGCAGTACTTC
cdr3_aa: CASSIDGGPYEQYF

clone_size: few
v_call: TRBV20-1
j_call: TRBJ2-5
d_call: TRBD1
cdr3_nt: TGCAGTGCTGGACGGACAGGGAATCAAGAGACCCAGTACTTC
cdr3_aa: CSAGRTGNQETQYF